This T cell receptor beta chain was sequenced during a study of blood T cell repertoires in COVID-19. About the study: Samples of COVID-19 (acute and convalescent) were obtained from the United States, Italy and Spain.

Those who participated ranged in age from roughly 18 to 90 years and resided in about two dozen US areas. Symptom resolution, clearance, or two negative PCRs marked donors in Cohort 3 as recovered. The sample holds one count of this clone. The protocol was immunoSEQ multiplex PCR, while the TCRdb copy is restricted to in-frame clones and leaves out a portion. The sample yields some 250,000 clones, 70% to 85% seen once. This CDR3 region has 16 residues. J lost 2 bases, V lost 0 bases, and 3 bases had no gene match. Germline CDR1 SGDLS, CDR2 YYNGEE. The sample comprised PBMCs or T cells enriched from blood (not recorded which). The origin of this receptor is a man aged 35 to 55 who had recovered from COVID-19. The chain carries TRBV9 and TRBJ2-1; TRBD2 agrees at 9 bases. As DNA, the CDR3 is TGTGCCAGCAGCGTAGGAGCGGGGGGTGCCTACAATGAGCAGTTCTTC. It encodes CASSVGAGGAYNEQFF.